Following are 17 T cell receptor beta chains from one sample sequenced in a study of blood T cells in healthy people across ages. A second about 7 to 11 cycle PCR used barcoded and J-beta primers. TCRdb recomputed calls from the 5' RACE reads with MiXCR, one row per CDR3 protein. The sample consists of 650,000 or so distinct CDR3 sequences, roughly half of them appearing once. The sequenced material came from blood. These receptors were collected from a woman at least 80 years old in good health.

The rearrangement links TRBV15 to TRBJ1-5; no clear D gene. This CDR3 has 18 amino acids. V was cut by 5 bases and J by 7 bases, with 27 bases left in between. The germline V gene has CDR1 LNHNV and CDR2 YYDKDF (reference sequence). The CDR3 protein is CATSEAPTDASVKQPQHF. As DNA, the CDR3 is TGTGCCACCAGCGAAGCCCCAACAGACGCTTCGGTAAAACAGCCCCAGCATTTT.

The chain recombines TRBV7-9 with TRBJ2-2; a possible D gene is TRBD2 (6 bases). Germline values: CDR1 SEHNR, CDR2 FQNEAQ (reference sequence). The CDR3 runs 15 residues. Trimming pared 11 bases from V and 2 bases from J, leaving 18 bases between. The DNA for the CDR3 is TGTGCCGCAGAGGGGAGGCAGGCAAACACCGGGGAGCTGTTTTTT. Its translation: CAAEGRQANTGELFF.

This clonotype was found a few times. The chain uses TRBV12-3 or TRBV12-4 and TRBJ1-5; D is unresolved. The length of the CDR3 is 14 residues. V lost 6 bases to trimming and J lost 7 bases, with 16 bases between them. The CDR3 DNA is TGTGCCAGCAGCCCCTATAACCCAAGGCAGCCCCAGCATTTT. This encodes CASSPYNPRQPQHF.

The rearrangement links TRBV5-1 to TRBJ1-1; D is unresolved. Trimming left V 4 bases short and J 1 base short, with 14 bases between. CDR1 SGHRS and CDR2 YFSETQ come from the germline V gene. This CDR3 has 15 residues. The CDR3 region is CASSARPEGNTEAFF. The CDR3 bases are TGCGCCAGCAGCGCCAGACCGGAAGGGAACACTGAAGCTTTCTTT.

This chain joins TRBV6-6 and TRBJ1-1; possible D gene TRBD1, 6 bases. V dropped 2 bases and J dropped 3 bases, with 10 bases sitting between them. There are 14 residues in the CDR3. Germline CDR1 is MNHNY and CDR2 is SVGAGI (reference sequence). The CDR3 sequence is CASSYGGEDTEAFF. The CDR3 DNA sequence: TGTGCCAGCAGTTACGGGGGCGAGGACACTGAAGCTTTCTTT.

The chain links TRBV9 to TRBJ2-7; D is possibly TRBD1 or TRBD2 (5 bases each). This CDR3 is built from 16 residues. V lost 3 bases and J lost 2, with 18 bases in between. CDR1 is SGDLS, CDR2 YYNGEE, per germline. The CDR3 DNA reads TGTGCCAGCAGCGGGGGCCGGGACCTTCCAACCTACGAGCAGTACTTC. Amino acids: CASSGGRDLPTYEQYF.

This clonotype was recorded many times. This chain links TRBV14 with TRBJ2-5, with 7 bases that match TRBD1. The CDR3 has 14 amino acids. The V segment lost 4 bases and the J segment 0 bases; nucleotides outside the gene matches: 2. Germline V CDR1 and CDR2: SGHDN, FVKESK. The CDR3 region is CASSRDSYQETQYF. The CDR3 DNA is TGTGCCAGCAGCCGGGACAGCTACCAAGAGACCCAGTACTTC.

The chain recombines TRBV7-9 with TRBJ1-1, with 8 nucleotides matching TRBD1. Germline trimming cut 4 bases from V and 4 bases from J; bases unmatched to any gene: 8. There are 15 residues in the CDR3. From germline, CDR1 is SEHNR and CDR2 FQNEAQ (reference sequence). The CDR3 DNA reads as TGTGCCAGCAGCTCGTTACAGGGGGTTGGCACTGAAGCTTTCTTT. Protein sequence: CASSSLQGVGTEAFF. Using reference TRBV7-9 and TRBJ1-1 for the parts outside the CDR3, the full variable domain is DTGVSQNPRHKITKRGQNVTFRCDPISEHNRLYWYRQTLGQGPEFLTYFQNEAQLEKSRLLSDRFSAERPKGSFSTLEIQRTEQGDSAMYLCASSSLQGVGTEAFFGQGTRLTVV.

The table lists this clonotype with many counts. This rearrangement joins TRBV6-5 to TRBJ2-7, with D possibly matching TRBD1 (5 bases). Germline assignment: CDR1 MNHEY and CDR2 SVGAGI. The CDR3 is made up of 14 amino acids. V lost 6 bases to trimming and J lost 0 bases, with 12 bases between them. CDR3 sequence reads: CASSKGASSYEQYF. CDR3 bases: TGTGCCAGCAGCAAAGGGGCGAGCTCCTACGAGCAGTACTTC.

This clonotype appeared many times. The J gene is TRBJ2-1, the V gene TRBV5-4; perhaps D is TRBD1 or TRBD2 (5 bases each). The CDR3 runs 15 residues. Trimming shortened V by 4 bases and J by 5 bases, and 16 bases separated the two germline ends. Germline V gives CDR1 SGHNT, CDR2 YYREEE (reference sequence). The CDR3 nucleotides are TGTGCCAGCAGCACCGGGACCCCATTGGACAATGAGCAGTTCTTC. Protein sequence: CASSTGTPLDNEQFF.

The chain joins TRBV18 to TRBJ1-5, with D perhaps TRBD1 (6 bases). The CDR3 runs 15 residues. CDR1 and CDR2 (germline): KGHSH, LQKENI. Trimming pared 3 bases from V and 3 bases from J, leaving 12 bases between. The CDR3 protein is CASSPGTGFNQPQHF. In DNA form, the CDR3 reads TGTGCCAGCTCACCTGGAACAGGGTTCAATCAGCCCCAGCATTTT.

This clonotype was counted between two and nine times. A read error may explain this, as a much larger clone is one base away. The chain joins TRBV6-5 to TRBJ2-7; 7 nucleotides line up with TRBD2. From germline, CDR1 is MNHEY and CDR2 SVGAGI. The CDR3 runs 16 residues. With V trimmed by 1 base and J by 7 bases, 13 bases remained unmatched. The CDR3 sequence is CASSYYSGARNNEQYF. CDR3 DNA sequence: TGTGCCAGCAGTTACTACAGCGGGGCCCGCAACAATGAGCAGTACTTC.

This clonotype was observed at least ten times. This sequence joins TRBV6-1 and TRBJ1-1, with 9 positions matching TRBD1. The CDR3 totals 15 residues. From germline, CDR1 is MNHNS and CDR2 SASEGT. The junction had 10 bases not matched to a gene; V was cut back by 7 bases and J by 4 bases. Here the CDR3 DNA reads TGTGCCAGCACCGGGCGACAGGGGGTGGGCACTGAAGCTTTCTTT. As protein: CASTGRQGVGTEAFF.

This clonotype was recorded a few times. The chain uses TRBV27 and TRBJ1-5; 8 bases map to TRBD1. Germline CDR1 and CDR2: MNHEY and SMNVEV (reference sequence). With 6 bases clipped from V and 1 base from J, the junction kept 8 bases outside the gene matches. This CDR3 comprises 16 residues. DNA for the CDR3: TGTGCCAGCAGCCGTTACAGGGGGGAGAGCAATCAGCCCCAGCATTTT. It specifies CASSRYRGESNQPQHF.

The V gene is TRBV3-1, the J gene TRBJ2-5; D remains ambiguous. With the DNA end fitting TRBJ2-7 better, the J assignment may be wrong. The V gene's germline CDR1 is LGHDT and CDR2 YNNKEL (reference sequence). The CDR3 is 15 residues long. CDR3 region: CASSQEFLPRLEQYF. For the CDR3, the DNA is TGTGCCAGCAGCCAAGAATTTCTCCCTCGCCTCGAGCAGTACTTC.

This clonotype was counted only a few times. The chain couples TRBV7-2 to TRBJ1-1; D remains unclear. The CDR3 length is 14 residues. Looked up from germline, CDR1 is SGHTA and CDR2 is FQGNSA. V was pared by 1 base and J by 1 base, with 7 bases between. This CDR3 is CASSLGVRNTEAFF. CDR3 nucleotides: TGTGCCAGCAGCTTAGGCGTCAGGAACACTGAAGCTTTCTTT. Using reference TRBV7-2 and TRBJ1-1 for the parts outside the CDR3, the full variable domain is GAGVSQSPSNKVTEKGKDVELRCDPISGHTALYWYRQSLGQGLEFLIYFQGNSAPDKSGLPSDRFSAERTGGSVSTLTIQRTQQEDSAVYLCASSLGVRNTEAFFGQGTRLTVV.

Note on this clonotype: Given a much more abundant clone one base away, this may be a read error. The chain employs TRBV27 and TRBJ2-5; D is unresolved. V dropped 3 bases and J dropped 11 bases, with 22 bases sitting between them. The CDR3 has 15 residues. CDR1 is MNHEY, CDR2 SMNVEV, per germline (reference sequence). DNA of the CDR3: TGTGCCAGCAGTTTGGTAGGTTTGGGCTACAATGAGCAGTACTTC. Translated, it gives CASSLVGLGYNEQYF.